Each of the 6 T cell receptor beta chains below was sequenced from the same sample in a study of Ad26.COV2.S vaccination and SARS-CoV-2 variants (dated by TCRdb to the early 2020s). What the treatment or condition label conveys for this sample: some 19 received Ad26.COV2.S at low or high dose, single or two shots; about 5 received placebo; per-sample allocation not given. For vaccine and placebo recipients, the sequenced repertoires came from samples collected on day 63 after the first injection. The library was prepared using the immunoSEQ multiplex PCR assay. TCRdb provides this immuneACCESS table in a form limited to in-frame rearrangements. Some clones are lacking; in checked studies, under half of them reflect an unresolved V gene, and why the rest are absent is not known. This sample gives approximately 340,000 clones in total; about 88% of them show up just once. Of the sample, around 3.3% is held by the ten largest clones.

The sequences come from peripheral blood, collected in a trial of Ad26.COV2.S vaccine versus placebo. These receptors all stem from a person aged 18-60 years who received the Ad26.COV2.S COVID-19 vaccine or a placebo.

The chain employs TRBV29-1 and TRBJ1-2; 8 bases map to TRBD1. With V trimmed by 5 bases and J by 2 bases, 13 bases remained unmatched. CDR1 and CDR2 (germline): SQVTM, ANQGSEA. The CDR3 consists of 16 residues. The CDR3 protein is CSVTGTRDRSNYGYTF. The CDR3 DNA follows: TGCAGCGTTACCGGGACTCGGGACAGGTCAAACTATGGCTACACCTTC.

This chain links TRBV29-1 with TRBJ2-5, with D possibly TRBD1 on 6 matching bases. V lost 4 bases, J lost 4 bases, and 13 bases lay in between. The CDR3 is made up of 13 amino acids. Germline CDR1 reads SQVTM; CDR2 reads ANQGSEA. CDR3: CSVVKGVPETQYF. Written as DNA, the CDR3 is TGCAGCGTTGTTAAGGGGGTACCAGAGACCCAGTACTTC.

This chain uses TRBV9 with TRBJ1-1, with a possible D match to TRBD1 (5 bases). Looked up from germline, CDR1 is SGDLS and CDR2 is YYNGEE. CDR3 length: 13 amino acids. V was pared by 3 bases and J by 5 bases, with 11 bases between. The chain's CDR3 is CASSAAGFTEAFF. DNA for the CDR3: TGTGCCAGCAGCGCTGCAGGGTTTACTGAAGCTTTCTTT.

V and J are TRBV27 and TRBJ2-3; TRBD2 matches 8 bases. Germline V CDR1 and CDR2: MNHEY, SMNVEV (reference sequence). The length of the CDR3 is 16 residues. Germline trimming cut 3 bases from V and 5 bases from J; bases unmatched to any gene: 10. This chain's CDR3 is CASSFSASGFLDTQYF. CDR3 nucleotide sequence: TGTGCCAGCAGTTTTTCGGCTAGCGGGTTTCTAGATACGCAGTATTTT.

This clone was observed a few times. The chain is built from TRBV6-6 and TRBJ1-5; D not certain. The CDR3 spans 11 residues. The germline V gene has CDR1 MNHNY and CDR2 SVGAGI (reference sequence). V lost 7 bases to trimming and J lost 9 bases, with 10 bases between them. The CDR3 protein is CASTPGGPQHF. As DNA, the CDR3 is TGTGCCAGCACCCCGGGAGGGCCCCAGCATTTT.

This clone was picked up one time. The chain carries TRBV3-1 (or the pseudogene TRBV3-2) and TRBJ2-2; D call uncertain. Germline V gene sequence: CDR1 LGHDT, CDR2 YNNKEL (reference sequence). This CDR3 is built from 13 residues. The V end was cut by 4 bases, the J end by 7 bases, with 10 bases between. For the CDR3, the DNA is TGTGCCAGCAGCCTATTTTCGCTCGGGGAGCTGTTTTTT. Residues: CASSLFSLGELFF.